The next 5 T cell receptor beta chains were all read from a single sample in a study of early T cells in non-severe SARS-CoV-2 infection. In TCRdb, the 5' RACE reads were re-called with MiXCR into one record per CDR3 protein. Here the sample spans 25,000 to 30,000 distinct CDR3 sequences, roughly 4.9% being singletons. Sequencing used whole blood. The source of these receptors is an adult who was a healthcare worker with PCR-confirmed SARS-CoV-2 infection or an uninfected control (not recorded which).

Many counts were recorded for this clonotype. This rearrangement joins TRBV21-1 to TRBJ2-3. TRBV21-1 is labeled a pseudogene. This CDR3 has 15 amino acids. For the CDR3, the DNA is TGTGCCAGCAGCAAAGCGATAAGGGTGTCAGATACGCAGTATTTT. Its protein product is CASSKAIRVSDTQYF.

In this sample, this clonotype turned up many times. The chain carries TRBV29-1 and TRBJ2-7, with 12 positions matching TRBD2. The CDR3 has 15 residues. Trimming took 0 bases from V and 4 from J; bases not matched to a gene: 4. Germline CDR1 and CDR2: SQVTM and ANQGSEA. This CDR3 reads CSVEEGTSGRYEQYF. In DNA form, the CDR3 reads TGCAGCGTTGAAGAGGGGACTAGCGGGCGGTACGAGCAGTACTTC.

The table lists this clonotype with many counts. The V gene is TRBV21-1, the J gene TRBJ1-1; the table's TRBD1 call for D was not verified on the DNA. TRBV21-1 is recorded as a pseudogene. CDR3 length equals 12 residues. The CDR3 DNA reads TGTGCCAGCAGCCTTCGGTCACAGGGAGCTTTCTTT. Its translation: CASSLRSQGAFF.

The chain links TRBV15 to TRBJ2-7; either TRBD1 or TRBD2 may fit D (5 bases each). Germline loops: CDR1 LNHNV, CDR2 YYDKDF (reference sequence). The CDR3 runs 13 residues. Trimming pared 1 base from V and 2 bases from J, leaving 6 bases between. In DNA form, the CDR3 reads TGTGCCACCAGCAGAGGGGGACCCTACGAGCAGTACTTC. Translated: CATSRGGPYEQYF.

This clonotype occurred many times. This sequence joins TRBV20-1 and TRBJ2-5; D may be TRBD1 or TRBD2 (7 bases each). Trimming cost V 7 bases and J 3 bases, with 12 bases left between them. There are 12 residues in the CDR3. The germline CDR1 and CDR2 sequences are DFQATT and SNEGSKA (reference sequence). CDR3 DNA sequence: TGCAGTGTGACAGGGAGGGAAGAGACCCAGTACTTC. Protein product: CSVTGREETQYF.